Listed below are T cell receptor beta chains from one sample, sequenced in a study of T cell responses to AZD1222 COVID-19 vaccine. Sequenced by immunoSEQ multiplex PCR; TCRdb stores in-frame clones only, minus some. Of some 120,000 clones in the sample, more than 85% were seen once. The material sequenced was peripheral blood, taken on day 0 of AZD1222 vaccination. These receptors came from an adult in good health. Each CDR3 is given with its conserved first and last residue. Fields, in order: CDR3 DNA, CDR3 protein, clone size, J gene, V gene, D gene, CDR3 length. A D gene is named only where the DNA matches it firmly. Size values are once, few and many counts, or a class for expanded clones, and some rows have none.

CDR3 DNA: TGTGCCAGCAGTGCAATATCTGGAAACACCATATATTTT; CDR3 protein: CASSAISGNTIYF; clone size: NA; J gene: TRBJ1-3; V gene: TRBV28; D gene: NA; CDR3 length: 13
CDR3 DNA: TGTGCCAGCAGCGTCGGTCCAAACTATGGCTACACCTTC; CDR3 protein: CASSVGPNYGYTF; clone size: NA; J gene: TRBJ1-2; V gene: TRBV9; D gene: NA; CDR3 length: 13
CDR3 DNA: TGTGCCAGGGGTAGGGGCGGAGAATATGAGCAGTTCTTC; CDR3 protein: CARGRGGEYEQFF; clone size: few; J gene: TRBJ2-1; V gene: TRBV10-3; D gene: NA; CDR3 length: 13
CDR3 DNA: TGTGCCAGCACCCTAATCGCGGGGGACTATGGCTACACCTTC; CDR3 protein: CASTLIAGDYGYTF; clone size: NA; J gene: TRBJ1-2; V gene: TRBV28; D gene: NA; CDR3 length: 14
CDR3 DNA: TGTGCCAGCGAGACAGGCGGTATCTCCTACGAGCAGTACTTC; CDR3 protein: CASETGGISYEQYF; clone size: NA; J gene: TRBJ2-7; V gene: TRBV10-3; D gene: NA; CDR3 length: 14
CDR3 DNA: TGTGCCAGTAGTATGTGGAATAGCAATCAGCCCCAGCATTTT; CDR3 protein: CASSMWNSNQPQHF; clone size: NA; J gene: TRBJ1-5; V gene: TRBV19; D gene: NA; CDR3 length: 14
CDR3 DNA: TGTGCCAGCAGCTTAGATCGGACACCCCAAGAGACCCAGTACTTC; CDR3 protein: CASSLDRTPQETQYF; clone size: NA; J gene: TRBJ2-5; V gene: TRBV11-2; D gene: NA; CDR3 length: 15
CDR3 DNA: TGTGCCAGCAGCTCCCAACTAGCAGCAGATACGCAGTATTTT; CDR3 protein: CASSSQLAADTQYF; clone size: NA; J gene: TRBJ2-3; V gene: TRBV11-2; D gene: NA; CDR3 length: 14
CDR3 DNA: TGTGCCTGGACACCACCCCTTTTCTATGGCTACACCTTC; CDR3 protein: CAWTPPLFYGYTF; clone size: NA; J gene: TRBJ1-2; V gene: TRBV30; D gene: NA; CDR3 length: 13
CDR3 DNA: TGTGCCAGCGGCCGGGACTACACCTACGAGCAGTACTTC; CDR3 protein: CASGRDYTYEQYF; clone size: NA; J gene: TRBJ2-7; V gene: TRBV7-9; D gene: TRBD2; CDR3 length: 13
CDR3 DNA: TGTGCCAGCACGAGGGGTAGCGGGATCCATGAGCAGTTCTTC; CDR3 protein: CASTRGSGIHEQFF; clone size: NA; J gene: TRBJ2-1; V gene: TRBV6-5; D gene: TRBD2; CDR3 length: 14
CDR3 DNA: TGTGCCAGCAGTCCCCGACGAGGCAATCAGCCCCAGCATTTT; CDR3 protein: CASSPRRGNQPQHF; clone size: NA; J gene: TRBJ1-5; V gene: TRBV28; D gene: NA; CDR3 length: 14
CDR3 DNA: TGTGCCAGTAGTACGGGACTAGCGGGAGTTCTGGGAGAGCAGTACTTC; CDR3 protein: CASSTGLAGVLGEQYF; clone size: once; J gene: TRBJ2-7; V gene: TRBV19; D gene: TRBD2; CDR3 length: 16
CDR3 DNA: TGTGCCAGCAGCCTCTTTCAAGGGGACAATCAGCCCCAGCATTTT; CDR3 protein: CASSLFQGDNQPQHF; clone size: NA; J gene: TRBJ1-5; V gene: TRBV6-5; D gene: NA; CDR3 length: 15
CDR3 DNA: TGTGCCAGCAGTTTTCTGGGGACAGGGCTCTCCGAGCAGTACTTC; CDR3 protein: CASSFLGTGLSEQYF; clone size: NA; J gene: TRBJ2-7; V gene: TRBV28; D gene: TRBD1; CDR3 length: 15
CDR3 DNA: TGTGCCAGCACCAAAAGAGGTGGAACAGGAGGGGGATATGGCTACACCTTC; CDR3 protein: CASTKRGGTGGGYGYTF; clone size: NA; J gene: TRBJ1-2; V gene: TRBV27; D gene: NA; CDR3 length: 17
CDR3 DNA: TGCGCCAGCAAACAAGGGACAGGGACTAACTATGGCTACACCTTC; CDR3 protein: CASKQGTGTNYGYTF; clone size: NA; J gene: TRBJ1-2; V gene: TRBV5-1; D gene: TRBD1; CDR3 length: 15
CDR3 DNA: TGCGCCAGCAGCTTGGGGCCCGGACAGACAAACTACGAGCAGTACTTC; CDR3 protein: CASSLGPGQTNYEQYF; clone size: NA; J gene: TRBJ2-7; V gene: TRBV5-1; D gene: NA; CDR3 length: 16
CDR3 DNA: TGTGCCAGCAGTGATGTGGCGGGAGAATCAGATACGCAGTATTTT; CDR3 protein: CASSDVAGESDTQYF; clone size: NA; J gene: TRBJ2-3; V gene: TRBV6-4; D gene: TRBD2; CDR3 length: 15
CDR3 DNA: TGCGCCAGCAGCCAATCACAGGGGGCAGGAGATACGCAGTATTTT; CDR3 protein: CASSQSQGAGDTQYF; clone size: NA; J gene: TRBJ2-3; V gene: TRBV4-1; D gene: TRBD1; CDR3 length: 15
CDR3 DNA: TGTGCCAGCAGCTCTAACAGGGGTAATGAAAAACTGTTTTTT; CDR3 protein: CASSSNRGNEKLFF; clone size: NA; J gene: TRBJ1-4; V gene: TRBV7-9; D gene: TRBD1; CDR3 length: 14
CDR3 DNA: TGTGCCAGCAGCCCTGACAGCAACTATGGCTACACCTTC; CDR3 protein: CASSPDSNYGYTF; clone size: NA; J gene: TRBJ1-2; V gene: TRBV7-8; D gene: NA; CDR3 length: 13
CDR3 DNA: TGTGCCAGTAGTATAGGGGACTGGCAGGGGGTTAGTAATGAAGCTTTCTTT; CDR3 protein: CASSIGDWQGVSNEAFF; clone size: NA; J gene: TRBJ1-1; V gene: TRBV19; D gene: TRBD1; CDR3 length: 17
CDR3 DNA: TGTGCCAGCAGCGAGCGGGGCGCCCGTAATGAAAAACTGTTTTTT; CDR3 protein: CASSERGARNEKLFF; clone size: NA; J gene: TRBJ1-4; V gene: TRBV9; D gene: NA; CDR3 length: 15
CDR3 DNA: TGTGCCAGCACCGGACACCAACTCAATCAGCCCCAGCATTTT; CDR3 protein: CASTGHQLNQPQHF; clone size: NA; J gene: TRBJ1-5; V gene: TRBV28; D gene: NA; CDR3 length: 14
CDR3 DNA: TGTGCCAGCAGCCCTCCAGGACCCACCCGAGAGCAGTTCTTC; CDR3 protein: CASSPPGPTREQFF; clone size: NA; J gene: TRBJ2-1; V gene: TRBV5-4; D gene: NA; CDR3 length: 14
CDR3 DNA: TGTGCCAGTAGTATAGCGAGCGACGGGCTCAATGAGCAGTTCTTC; CDR3 protein: CASSIASDGLNEQFF; clone size: NA; J gene: TRBJ2-1; V gene: TRBV19; D gene: NA; CDR3 length: 15